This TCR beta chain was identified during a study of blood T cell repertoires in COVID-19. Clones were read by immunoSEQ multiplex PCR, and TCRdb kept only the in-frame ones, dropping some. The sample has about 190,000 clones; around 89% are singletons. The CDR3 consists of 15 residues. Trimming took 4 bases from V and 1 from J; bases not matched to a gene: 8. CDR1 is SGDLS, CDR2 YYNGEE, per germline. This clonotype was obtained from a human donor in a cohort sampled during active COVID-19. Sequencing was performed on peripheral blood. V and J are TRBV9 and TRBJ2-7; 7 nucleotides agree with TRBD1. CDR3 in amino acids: CASSQGQAPSYEQYF. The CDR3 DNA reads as TGTGCCAGCAGCCAAGGACAGGCACCGTCCTACGAGCAGTACTTC.